This note documents a single T cell receptor beta chain sequence. Its antigen is still unknown. Amplification used 60 Vbeta primers and 13 Jbeta primers. Sequencing was performed with immunoSEQ multiplex PCR; in TCRdb, only in-frame clones are kept and a portion is missing. The data show some 220,000 clones, 75% to 85% seen once. V shed 0 bases, J shed 5 bases, and the junction held 7 bases outside the gene matches. In germline, CDR1 is SGDLS, CDR2 YYNGEE. The CDR3 has 15 residues. The data are from a study of cytomegalovirus exposure and HLA in healthy donors. Broader study findings: When presence/absence was analysed, sequencing depth was taken to be roughly uniform across donors. While the bulk of TCR sequences proved rare, some public TCRs turned up in many donors.

The rearrangement joins TRBV9 to TRBJ1-2, with 7 nucleotides matching TRBD1. The receptor was derived from a woman aged 60-75 years in good health and CMV-seropositive. Material: PBMCs. CDR3: CASSVGVGQSYGYTF. The CDR3 DNA reads as TGTGCCAGCAGCGTAGGTGTGGGACAGAGTTATGGCTACACCTTC.